Presented here are 18 T cell receptor beta chains from one specimen sequenced in a study of technical replicates of blood from several donors. The protocol was immunoSEQ multiplex PCR, while the TCRdb copy is restricted to in-frame clones and leaves out a portion. The data show around 61,000 clones, roughly 86% seen once. The sample comprised PBMCs. These receptors were taken from a human donor in good health. Some clones in this sample may be carry-over from other donors' samples.

This chain joins TRBV15 and TRBJ1-2, with D hard to call. V was cut by 0 bases and J by 3 bases, with 8 bases left in between. From germline, CDR1 is LNHNV and CDR2 YYDKDF (reference sequence). The CDR3 length is 14 residues. The CDR3 reads CATSRDSHYYGYTF. The CDR3 bases are TGTGCCACCAGCAGAGATTCCCATTACTATGGCTACACCTTC.

The chain has TRBV9 and TRBJ1-6; 7 bases are a match to TRBD1. This CDR3 spans 13 amino acids. Germline values: CDR1 SGDLS, CDR2 YYNGEE. V shed 4 bases and J 10 bases; nucleotides not matched to a gene: 5. CDR3 DNA sequence: TGTGCCAGCAGCCTAGGACAGGTCTCACCCCTCCACTTT. This codes for CASSLGQVSPLHF.

This rearrangement joins TRBV29-1 to TRBJ1-2; the match to TRBD1 covers 8 bases. CDR3 size: 13 residues. V trimming: 6 bases; J trimming: 8 bases; junction bases outside the gene matches: 11. Germline loops: CDR1 SQVTM, CDR2 ANQGSEA. CDR3 region: CSVPSGRGHGYTF. CDR3 nucleotides: TGCAGCGTGCCTAGTGGCAGGGGGCACGGCTACACCTTC. The full variable domain, with the rest looked up from reference TRBV29-1 and TRBJ1-2, is SAVISQKPSRDICQRGTSLTIQCQVDSQVTMMFWYRQQPGQSLTLIATANQGSEATYESGFVIDKFPISRPNLTFSTLTVSNMSPEDSSIYLCSVPSGRGHGYTFGSGTRLTVV.

This clone has only a few counts. The chain links TRBV14 to TRBJ2-5, with unresolved D. Germline CDR1 reads SGHDN; CDR2 reads FVKESK. The CDR3 spans 16 residues. V was cut by 3 bases and J by 2 bases, with 16 bases left in between. Written as DNA, the CDR3 is TGTGCCAGCAGCCAGCCACGGTTACTTATTCAAGAGACCCAGTACTTC. Translated: CASSQPRLLIQETQYF.

The chain has TRBV7-7 and TRBJ1-1, with D hard to call. The V and J ends lost 1 base and 5 bases respectively, with 8 bases between them. The CDR3 has 13 amino acids. Germline V CDR1 and CDR2: SSHAT, FNYEAQ (reference sequence). The CDR3 protein is CASSLVQVTEAFF. Written as DNA, the CDR3 is TGTGCCAGCAGCTTAGTTCAGGTTACTGAAGCTTTCTTT.

The chain has TRBV5-6 and TRBJ1-2, with TRBD1 matching 7 bases. Per germline, CDR1 SGHDT and CDR2 YYEEEE. This CDR3 is built from 15 residues. Trimming cost V 0 bases and J 7 bases; bases outside gene matches: 9. The CDR3 DNA sequence: TGTGCCAGCAGCTTGGGACTACAGGGGATTAGTGGCTACACCTTC. Amino acid sequence: CASSLGLQGISGYTF.

The chain joins TRBV5-4 to TRBJ2-2; D is ambiguous. V lost 4 bases and J 4 bases, leaving 17 bases between the germline ends. The CDR3 spans 16 residues. Germline V CDR1 and CDR2: SGHNT, YYREEE (reference sequence). The CDR3 loop reads CASSPAARSSTGELFF. The CDR3 nucleotides are TGTGCCAGCAGCCCGGCGGCGAGGTCGAGCACCGGGGAGCTGTTTTTT.

The chain uses TRBV9 and TRBJ1-2, with 7 positions matching TRBD1. Trimming at V came to 4 bases and at J to 8 bases, leaving 8 bases not matched to a gene. The CDR3 contains 13 residues. The germline CDR1 and CDR2 sequences are SGDLS and YYNGEE. The CDR3 DNA reads as TGTGCCAGCAGCTCGGGACAGCGCCCGGGCTACACCTTC. Residues: CASSSGQRPGYTF.

The CDR3 bases are TGTGCCAGCAGTCTTAGCGGGAGGGAGCAGTATTTT. This translates into CASSLSGREQYF. The chain employs TRBV2 and TRBJ2-3; 11 bases agree with TRBD2. V lost 5 bases, J lost 11 bases, and 3 bases stayed unmatched. The CDR3 is 12 amino acids. CDR1 SNHLY and CDR2 FYNNEI come from the germline V gene. Supplemented by reference TRBV2 and TRBJ2-3, the full variable domain reads EPEVTQTPSHQVTQMGQEVILRCVPISNHLYFYWYRQILGQKVEFLVSFYNNEISEKSEIFDDQFSVERPDGSNFTLKIRSTKLEDSAMYFCASSLSGREQYFGPGTRLTVL.

This sequence joins TRBV5-1 and TRBJ2-7; 8 bases match TRBD2. CDR1 and CDR2 (germline): SGHRS, YFSETQ. CDR3 length: 16 amino acids. After removal of 7 bases from V and 0 bases from J, the junction contained 12 bases not matched to a gene. The CDR3: CASAQASGSNSYEQYF. The CDR3, as DNA: TGCGCCAGCGCACAGGCTAGCGGGTCCAACTCCTACGAGCAGTACTTC.

The chain employs TRBV7-9 and TRBJ2-5, with TRBD2 matching over 8 bases. The CDR3 runs to 14 residues. Germline V CDR1 and CDR2: SEHNR, FQNEAQ (reference sequence). Trimming at V came to 5 bases and at J to 5 bases, leaving 7 bases not matched to a gene. The CDR3 nucleotides read TGTGCCAGCAGCCCAGCCGGGGGGGTGGAGACCCAGTACTTC. It translates to CASSPAGGVETQYF.

The V call is TRBV30, the J call TRBJ1-2; D is undetermined. V dropped 0 bases and J dropped 8 bases, with 13 bases sitting between them. The CDR3 spans 13 residues. Germline V gene sequence: CDR1 GTSNPN, CDR2 SVGIG (reference sequence). The CDR3, as DNA: TGTGCCTGGAGTGTTGGTAGGAGTCGGGGCTACACCTTC. Its translation: CAWSVGRSRGYTF.

The V gene is TRBV10-3, the J gene TRBJ2-7; 7 bases map to TRBD1. Germline CDR1 is ENHRY and CDR2 is SYGVKD. The V and J ends lost 11 bases and 3 bases, in that order; junction bases with no gene match: 25. The CDR3 is 18 residues long. The CDR3 here is CAVTGTRLDSSGLYEQYF. CDR3 nucleotide sequence: TGTGCCGTGACAGGGACCAGATTGGATTCATCTGGTCTCTACGAGCAGTACTTC.

The chain employs TRBV6-5 and TRBJ2-7; a weak D match, TRBD2 (7 bases). Germline CDR1 MNHEY, CDR2 SVGAGI. The CDR3 contains 15 residues. Trimming stripped 6 bases from V and 4 bases from J, with 19 bases between. The chain's CDR3 is CASSLGRGGGYEQYF. CDR3 bases: TGTGCCAGCAGCCTGGGGAGGGGAGGGGGATACGAGCAGTACTTC.

The DNA for the CDR3 is TGTGCCAGCAGTGAGAGGACAGGTTCGGGATCTGGAAACACCATATATTTT. Its protein product is CASSERTGSGSGNTIYF. The chain carries TRBV6-1 and TRBJ1-3, with 7 bases identical to TRBD1. V shed 3 bases, J shed 1 base, and the junction held 9 bases outside the gene matches. The CDR3 sequence is 17 residues long. Germline-derived CDR1 and CDR2 are MNHNS and SASEGT.

This clone has more than one count but fewer than ten. The gene calls are TRBV27 and TRBJ1-6, with 7 nucleotides matching TRBD1. CDR1 and CDR2 from the germline V gene are MNHEY and SMNVEV (reference sequence). The V segment lost 8 bases and the J segment 9 bases; nucleotides outside the gene matches: 7. There are 13 residues in the CDR3. The CDR3 protein is CASGEQGRSPLHF. The CDR3 coding sequence is TGTGCCAGCGGTGAACAGGGGCGTTCACCCCTCCACTTT.

This sequence joins TRBV6-5 and TRBJ2-7, with D tentatively TRBD1 (5 bases). The CDR3 is 14 amino acids. The ends were cut back, 5 bases at V and 3 bases at J, with 14 bases in the middle. CDR1 and CDR2 (germline): MNHEY, SVGAGI. CDR3 region: CASSNRGPLYEQYF. The CDR3 DNA is TGTGCCAGCAGTAATAGGGGTCCCCTCTACGAGCAGTACTTC.

V is TRBV6-1 and J is TRBJ2-3; D not certain. The CDR3 runs to 12 residues. Per germline, CDR1 MNHNS and CDR2 SASEGT. V gave up 7 bases and J gave up 4 bases, with 9 bases separating them. The CDR3 bases are TGTGCCAGCACAACATCCGCAGATACGCAGTATTTT. It codes for CASTTSADTQYF.